These 28 T cell receptor beta chains came from one sample sequenced in a study of beta chain features in type 1 diabetes. Study-wide results and caveats: TCRB CDR3s from Type 1 diabetes patients were moderately but significantly shorter in all four CD4+ subsets.

Expressed TCRB transcripts were sequenced, since all the RNA that had been isolated was reverse transcribed. TCRdb keeps only in-frame clones here, not all; method: immunoSEQ multiplex PCR. This sample has around 140,000 clones, with 10% to 15% found just once. Their recognized antigens are unknown. The specimen was central memory CD4+ T cells from blood. Every receptor here comes from a man between 18 and 35 years old with type 1 diabetes.

The chain combines TRBV5-1 with TRBJ1-4; 9 bases agree with TRBD1. Germline values: CDR1 SGHRS, CDR2 YFSETQ. The CDR3 loop spans 17 amino acids. Germline trimming cut 1 base from V and 8 bases from J; bases unmatched to any gene: 12. CDR3 nucleotides: TGCGCCAGCAGCTTGCAGGGTACAGGGGGCGCCGAGGAAAAACTGTTTTTT. This translates into CASSLQGTGGAEEKLFF. Looking up the rest from reference TRBV5-1 and TRBJ1-4 gives the full variable domain: KAGVTQTPRYLIKTRGQQVTLSCSPISGHRSVSWYQQTPGQGLQFLFEYFSETQRNKGNFPGRFSGRQFSNSRSEMNVSTLELGDSALYLCASSLQGTGGAEEKLFFGSGTQLSVL.

The chain links TRBV6-7 to TRBJ1-1; 8 positions agree with TRBD1. TRBV6-7 is placed among ORFs of uncertain function. The CDR3 sequence is 16 residues long. V gave up 2 bases and J gave up 0 bases; unmatched junction bases: 5. The CDR3 region has the DNA TGTGCCAGCAGTTACCCCTACAGGGGGATGAACACTGAAGCTTTCTTT. Translation gives CASSYPYRGMNTEAFF.

V gene TRBV9 combines with J gene TRBJ2-5, with D perhaps being TRBD1 or TRBD2 (5 bases each). V lost 3 bases to trimming and J lost 0 bases, with 12 bases between them. The CDR3 is 15 amino acids. Per germline, CDR1 SGDLS and CDR2 YYNGEE. The CDR3 spells CASSGGVTDQETQYF. The CDR3, as DNA: TGTGCCAGCAGCGGAGGGGTAACCGACCAAGAGACCCAGTACTTC.

V gene TRBV19 combines with J gene TRBJ2-5, with D possibly being TRBD1 or TRBD2 (5 bases each). The germline CDR1 and CDR2 sequences are LNHDA and SQIVND (reference sequence). Trimming cost V 8 bases and J 1 base, with 14 bases left between them. This CDR3 spans 14 amino acids. CDR3 residues: CASGMTGPQETQYF. Here the CDR3 DNA reads TGTGCCAGTGGGATGACGGGGCCCCAAGAGACCCAGTACTTC.

Ten or more counts support this clone. The V call is TRBV18, the J call TRBJ1-3; D call uncertain. The V end was cut by 0 bases, the J end by 0 bases, with 9 bases between. The CDR3 consists of 16 residues. Per germline, CDR1 KGHSH and CDR2 LQKENI. This chain's CDR3 is CASSPPLTRSGNTIYF. The CDR3 DNA follows: TGTGCCAGCTCACCACCGTTAACACGCTCTGGAAACACCATATATTTT.

J is TRBJ2-5 and V is TRBV5-1, with D tentatively TRBD1 or TRBD2 (6 bases each). V was clipped by 0 bases and J by 4 bases, with 13 bases between them. Germline CDR1 SGHRS, CDR2 YFSETQ. The CDR3 totals 15 residues. The CDR3 sequence: CASSLAPGAGETQYF. CDR3 bases: TGCGCCAGCAGCTTGGCACCGGGGGCGGGAGAGACCCAGTACTTC.

The rearrangement joins TRBV7-9 to TRBJ1-2; D not certain. The CDR3 covers 16 residues. The germline V gene encodes CDR1 SEHNR and CDR2 FQNEAQ (reference sequence). Trimming took 5 bases from V and 8 from J, leaving 24 bases between them. In DNA, the CDR3 is TGTGCCAGCAGCACCCTCACCAGTAACGGGGAAGGAGGCTACACCTTC. As protein: CASSTLTSNGEGGYTF. The full variable domain, its missing parts supplied by reference TRBV7-9 and TRBJ1-2, is DTGVSQNPRHKITKRGQNVTFRCDPISEHNRLYWYRQTLGQGPEFLTYFQNEAQLEKSRLLSDRFSAERPKGSFSTLEIQRTEQGDSAMYLCASSTLTSNGEGGYTFGSGTRLTVV.

The chain has TRBV5-1 and TRBJ2-5, with a possible D match to TRBD2 (5 bases). The V end lost 4 bases, the J end lost 5 bases, and 18 bases lay between the germline ends. Germline CDR1 reads SGHRS; CDR2 reads YFSETQ. The CDR3 has 15 amino acids. The CDR3 spells CASSPGRALGETQYF. The CDR3 DNA reads TGCGCCAGCAGCCCGGGAAGGGCCCTGGGGGAGACCCAGTACTTC.

This clone was seen ten or more times. The rearrangement joins TRBV20-1 to TRBJ2-2, with D tentatively TRBD2 (6 bases). The CDR3 loop spans 11 amino acids. Looked up from germline, CDR1 is DFQATT and CDR2 is SNEGSKA (reference sequence). The V end lost 8 bases, the J end lost 7 bases, and 11 bases lay between the germline ends. CDR3 bases: TGCAGTACCCGGCGGGGCGGGGAGCTGTTTTTT. Encoded protein: CSTRRGGELFF.

This clone was seen a handful of times. This sequence joins TRBV5-1 and TRBJ2-2, with a tentative D call TRBD1 (6 bases). Germline assignment: CDR1 SGHRS and CDR2 YFSETQ. The CDR3 sequence is 14 residues long. Trimming took off 4 bases at V and 5 bases at J, with 12 bases between the two ends. The DNA of the CDR3 is TGCGCCAGCAGCATGCGGCAGGGGACCGGGGAGCTGTTTTTT. It translates to CASSMRQGTGELFF. The full variable domain, rest sourced from reference TRBV5-1 and TRBJ2-2, is KAGVTQTPRYLIKTRGQQVTLSCSPISGHRSVSWYQQTPGQGLQFLFEYFSETQRNKGNFPGRFSGRQFSNSRSEMNVSTLELGDSALYLCASSMRQGTGELFFGEGSRLTVL.

Here the CDR3 reads CASRFRDRGNNEQFF. For the CDR3, the DNA is TGCGCCAGCAGGTTCCGGGACAGGGGGAATAATGAGCAGTTCTTC. The chain uses TRBV5-1 and TRBJ2-1, with 11 nucleotides matching TRBD1. V trimming: 5 bases; J trimming: 7 bases; junction bases outside the gene matches: 8. The V gene's germline CDR1 is SGHRS and CDR2 YFSETQ. The CDR3 sequence is 15 residues long. Supplemented by reference TRBV5-1 and TRBJ2-1, the full variable domain reads KAGVTQTPRYLIKTRGQQVTLSCSPISGHRSVSWYQQTPGQGLQFLFEYFSETQRNKGNFPGRFSGRQFSNSRSEMNVSTLELGDSALYLCASRFRDRGNNEQFFGPGTRLTVL.

The chain couples TRBV7-2 to TRBJ2-3, with TRBD2 identical over 12 bases. CDR3 length equals 17 residues. Germline V lookup: CDR1 SGHTA, CDR2 FQGNSA. With V trimmed by 1 base and J by 3 bases, 5 bases remained unmatched. The CDR3, as DNA: TGTGCCAGCAGCTTAGGATGGACTAGCGGGGATACAGATACGCAGTATTTT. It yields the protein CASSLGWTSGDTDTQYF.

This sequence joins TRBV9 and TRBJ2-5; D gene unclear. The CDR3 loop spans 13 amino acids. The ends were cut back, 0 bases at V and 7 bases at J, with 10 bases in the middle. Germline assignment: CDR1 SGDLS and CDR2 YYNGEE. The CDR3 region has the DNA TGTGCCAGCAGCGTAGCCGACCTTGGGACCCAGTACTTC. It specifies CASSVADLGTQYF.

This clone was observed a handful of times. V usage is TRBV11-1 and J usage is TRBJ2-7; no firm D call. This CDR3 is built from 12 residues. V was trimmed by 1 base and J by 9 bases, leaving 10 bases between them. Per the germline V gene, CDR1 is SGHAT and CDR2 is FQDESV (reference sequence). CDR3 region: CASSLENSRQYF. CDR3 DNA: TGTGCCAGCAGCTTAGAGAACAGCCGGCAGTACTTC. Drawing the rest from reference TRBV11-1 and TRBJ2-7, the complete variable domain is EAEVAQSPRYKITEKSQAVAFWCDPISGHATLYWYRQILGQGPELLVQFQDESVVDDSQLPKDRFSAERLKGVDSTLKIQPAELGDSAMYLCASSLENSRQYFGPGTRLTVT.

The chain carries TRBV5-1 and TRBJ1-4, with a tentative D call TRBD1 (5 bases). Germline V gives CDR1 SGHRS, CDR2 YFSETQ. V lost 4 bases to trimming and J lost 3 bases, with 10 bases between them. The CDR3 runs to 14 residues. In DNA, the CDR3 is TGCGCCAGCAGCCCGGGGCCATCTAATGAAAAACTGTTTTTT. This sequence encodes CASSPGPSNEKLFF.

To note about this clone: At one end the junction does not follow the germline gene, possibly because of a read error. The V call is TRBV30, the J call TRBJ2-1; 10 bases line up with TRBD2. This CDR3 comprises 11 residues. Germline values: CDR1 GTSNPN, CDR2 SVGIG (reference sequence). CDR3 protein: CASSSGGEQFF. In nucleotides, the CDR3 is TGTGCCAGTTCTAGCGGGGGAGAGCAATTCTTC.

At least ten counts were recorded for this clone. Distinct nucleotide sequences in the sample also encode this CDR3. This sequence joins TRBV7-2 and TRBJ1-2; maybe TRBD1 (5 bases). CDR3 length equals 14 residues. V was pared by 4 bases and J by 3 bases, with 12 bases between. Germline CDR1 and CDR2: SGHTA and FQGNSA. The CDR3 DNA reads as TGTGCCAGCAGCTCAAGAGGGACGGACTATGGCTACACCTTC. Translation: CASSSRGTDYGYTF.

This clone was seen only a few times. The chain couples TRBV11-2 to TRBJ1-2, with 8 positions matching TRBD1. Germline V lookup: CDR1 SGHAT, CDR2 FQNNGV. The CDR3 covers 15 residues. V trimming: 5 bases; J trimming: 4 bases; junction bases outside the gene matches: 9. CDR3 in DNA: TGTGCCAGCAGCCCCGGGACAGGAGGCGTCTATGGCTACACCTTC. Protein product: CASSPGTGGVYGYTF.

This sequence joins TRBV30 and TRBJ1-1, with 7 bases fitting TRBD1. CDR1 and CDR2 (germline): GTSNPN, SVGIG (reference sequence). The trim removed 3 bases at V and 0 bases at J, leaving 4 bases unmatched. The CDR3 has 14 residues. The CDR3 protein is CAWRPGQMNTEAFF. The CDR3 coding sequence is TGTGCCTGGAGACCGGGACAGATGAACACTGAAGCTTTCTTT.

The genes are TRBV10-3 and TRBJ2-2; 8 nucleotides align to TRBD2. Looked up from germline, CDR1 is ENHRY and CDR2 is SYGVKD. V dropped 10 bases and J dropped 4; count of bases not matched to a gene: 2. CDR3 length: 12 residues. This CDR3 is CATGGATGELFF. For the CDR3, the DNA is TGTGCCACCGGGGGGGCCACCGGGGAGCTGTTTTTT.

This sequence joins TRBV29-1 and TRBJ2-7, with D maybe TRBD1 (6 bases). The CDR3 has 14 amino acids. The germline V and J ends were trimmed by 6 bases and 6 bases, with 21 bases remaining between them. Germline values: CDR1 SQVTM, CDR2 ANQGSEA. CDR3 sequence reads: CSVGTPWSQAEQYF. CDR3 nucleotide sequence: TGCAGCGTCGGGACACCCTGGTCTCAGGCCGAGCAGTACTTC.

This clone was seen more than once but under ten times. This specimen includes other DNA sequences encoding the same CDR3. CDR3 residues: CATSRVEETQYF. DNA of the CDR3: TGTGCCACCAGCAGAGTCGAAGAGACCCAGTACTTC. The V gene is TRBV15, the J gene TRBJ2-5, with D unresolved. CDR3 length: 12 amino acids. CDR1 is LNHNV, CDR2 YYDKDF, per germline (reference sequence). The V and J ends lost 1 base and 3 bases respectively, with 3 bases between them.

This clone was picked up a small number of times. CDR3 region: CASSVVSAGFGYTF. CDR3 nucleotides: TGTGCCAGCAGCGTAGTTTCCGCGGGCTTTGGCTACACCTTC. This sequence joins TRBV9 and TRBJ1-2; D remains ambiguous. This CDR3 comprises 14 residues. With 0 bases removed from V and 7 bases from J, the gap between germline ends came to 13 bases. Germline lookup yields CDR1 SGDLS and CDR2 YYNGEE. Looking up the rest from reference TRBV9 and TRBJ1-2 gives the full variable domain: DSGVTQTPKHLITATGQRVTLRCSPRSGDLSVYWYQQSLDQGLQFLIQYYNGEERAKGNILERFSAQQFPDLHSELNLSSLELGDSALYFCASSVVSAGFGYTFGSGTRLTVV.

This clone was seen a few times. The chain employs TRBV6-1 and TRBJ1-5; 9 bases match TRBD1. CDR3 length equals 15 residues. V lost 3 bases to trimming and J lost 2 bases; unmatched junction nucleotides: 2. Germline loops: CDR1 MNHNS, CDR2 SASEGT. The chain's CDR3 is CASSEGQGGNQPQHF. For the CDR3, the DNA is TGTGCCAGCAGTGAGGGACAGGGCGGCAATCAGCCCCAGCATTTT.

The sample holds many counts of this clone. This sequence joins TRBV21-1 and TRBJ2-6. TRBV21-1 is a documented pseudogene. This CDR3 is built from 16 residues. As DNA, the CDR3 is TGTGCCAGCAGCAAAGAGGCTGGTGAGGGGGCCAACGTCCTGACTTTC. Translation gives CASSKEAGEGANVLTF.

This clone appeared a few times. The chain uses TRBV4-1 and TRBJ2-1, with 9 bases fitting TRBD1. Trimming at V came to 4 bases and at J to 3 bases, leaving 7 bases not matched to a gene. Germline assignment: CDR1 MGHRA and CDR2 YSYEKL. This CDR3 contains 16 residues. CDR3 sequence (DNA): TGCGCCAGCAGCCCAACCGGGACAGGGATCTACAATGAGCAGTTCTTC. Translating gives CASSPTGTGIYNEQFF.

The chain joins TRBV11-2 to TRBJ1-1, with D unresolved. The CDR3 runs 15 residues. V shed 0 bases and J shed 11 bases, with 19 bases lying between them. From germline, CDR1 is SGHAT and CDR2 FQNNGV. The CDR3 DNA reads as TGTGCCAGCAGCTTAGATGGCCCCACTGGCAGAATGGCTTTCTTT. As protein: CASSLDGPTGRMAFF.

This clone was detected a few times. The chain uses TRBV6-5 and TRBJ1-1; D perhaps matches TRBD1 (5 bases). Looked up from germline, CDR1 is MNHEY and CDR2 is SVGAGI. V was shortened by 7 bases and J by 4 bases, with 19 bases between the two germline ends. The CDR3 is 15 residues long. CDR3 amino acids: CASIPSSGGGTEAFF. Written as DNA, the CDR3 is TGTGCCAGCATCCCCTCCTCGGGTGGGGGCACTGAAGCTTTCTTT.